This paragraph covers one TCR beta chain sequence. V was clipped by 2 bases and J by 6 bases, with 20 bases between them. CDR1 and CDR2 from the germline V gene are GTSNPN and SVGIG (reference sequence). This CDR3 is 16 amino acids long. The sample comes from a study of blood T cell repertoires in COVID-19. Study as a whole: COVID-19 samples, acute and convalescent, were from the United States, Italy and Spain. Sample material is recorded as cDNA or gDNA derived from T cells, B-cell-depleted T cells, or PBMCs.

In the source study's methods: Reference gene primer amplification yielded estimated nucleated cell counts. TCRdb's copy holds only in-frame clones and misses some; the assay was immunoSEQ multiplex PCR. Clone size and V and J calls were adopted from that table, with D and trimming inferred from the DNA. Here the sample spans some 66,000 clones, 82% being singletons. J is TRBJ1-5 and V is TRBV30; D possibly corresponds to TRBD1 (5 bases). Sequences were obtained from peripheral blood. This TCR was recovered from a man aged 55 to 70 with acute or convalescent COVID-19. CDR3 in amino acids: CAWSTGGTMRGQPQHF. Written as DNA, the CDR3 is TGTGCCTGGAGTACCGGGGGGACGATGAGGGGTCAGCCCCAGCATTTT.